A selection of T cell receptor beta chains follows, all from one sample in a study of long-term antiretroviral therapy in people with HIV. Generated by immunoSEQ multiplex PCR, the TCRdb table keeps only in-frame clones and is missing some. The sample gives tens of thousands of clones, about nine tenths of which show up once; under 9.5% is in the top ten. Material: unsorted PBMCs, obtained 1.8 years before starting antiretroviral therapy. The origin of the receptors is a woman aged 25 to 39 with HIV. Both conserved end residues are part of each CDR3. D genes are given only for firm matches. The size entry is marked missing in some rows and otherwise reads once, few, many or a size class.

j_call	v_call	d_call	clone_size	cdr3_length	cdr3_nt	cdr3_aa
TRBJ1-1	TRBV2	TRBD1	few	14	TGTGCCAGCATTCGGACAGGGTCGAGAACTGAAGCTTTCTTT	CASIRTGSRTEAFF
TRBJ1-1	TRBV29-1	.	once	13	TGCAGCGTTGCGGGCGGCCTGAACACTGAAGCTTTCTTT	CSVAGGLNTEAFF
TRBJ1-2	TRBV4-1	.	once	14	TGCGCCAGCAGCCAACCTGGGACAAAATATGGCTACACCTTC	CASSQPGTKYGYTF
TRBJ2-2	TRBV7-3	.	.	15	TGTGCCAGCAGCTTTTTGGGGGGGAACACCGGGGAGCTGTTTTTT	CASSFLGGNTGELFF
TRBJ2-3	TRBV5-1	TRBD2	.	15	TGCGCCAGCAGGGCCACTAGCGGCCGCACAGATACGCAGTATTTT	CASRATSGRTDTQYF
TRBJ1-2	TRBV5-1	TRBD1	.	16	TGCGCCAGCAGCTTGTACACCCGGGACAGGAGCTATGGCTACACCTTC	CASSLYTRDRSYGYTF
TRBJ2-1	TRBV30	.	.	11	TGTGCCTGGGAGGGCTACAATGAGCAGTTCTTC	CAWEGYNEQFF
TRBJ2-1	TRBV6-5	TRBD1	.	15	TGTGCCAGCATCACCCGGACAGGGTTCGGCAATGAGCAGTTCTTC	CASITRTGFGNEQFF
TRBJ1-6	TRBV5-6	.	.	13	TGTGCCAGCAGCTTGATAGGGAATTCACCCCTCCACTTT	CASSLIGNSPLHF
TRBJ1-1	TRBV15	.	.	12	TGTGCCACCAGCAGAGCTGGGAAAGAAGCTTTCTTT	CATSRAGKEAFF
TRBJ2-1	TRBV19	.	.	15	TGTGCCAGTAGCCGACCCGCGGGCCCGGGCTATGAGCAGTTCTTC	CASSRPAGPGYEQFF
TRBJ2-7	TRBV14	.	.	18	TGTGCCAGCAGCCAAGAGTATCGTATAAACAACCGCTCCTACGAGCAGTACTTC	CASSQEYRINNRSYEQYF
TRBJ2-3	TRBV7-9	TRBD1	.	16	TGTGCCAGCAGCTCATTCCGGGACAGAAGCACAGATACGCAGTATTTT	CASSSFRDRSTDTQYF
TRBJ1-1	TRBV4-1	.	.	11	TGCGCCTCGGCGGCGAACACTGAAGCTTTCTTT	CASAANTEAFF
TRBJ1-2	TRBV6-1	.	.	14	TGTGCCAGCAGTTCTCGACCCGGGGGGAATCGCTACACCTTC	CASSSRPGGNRYTF
TRBJ2-1	TRBV10-2	.	large	13	TGCGCCAGCAGTGAAGGGCGGCAAAGCGAGCAGTTCTTC	CASSEGRQSEQFF
TRBJ2-7	TRBV5-1	TRBD2	.	14	TGCGCCAGCAGCTTCTCTAGCGGGGGATACGAGCAGTACTTC	CASSFSSGGYEQYF
TRBJ2-1	TRBV5-4	TRBD2	.	15	TGTGCCAGCAGCTTGGGATCAAGCGGGGGGAATGAGCAGTTCTTC	CASSLGSSGGNEQFF
TRBJ2-4	TRBV5-1	.	.	14	TGCGCCAGCAGCGAGTGGTACGCCAAAAACATTCAGTACTTC	CASSEWYAKNIQYF
TRBJ1-1	TRBV10-2	.	.	14	TGCGCCAGCAGGGTTGAAACTGTGAACACTGAAGCTTTCTTT	CASRVETVNTEAFF
TRBJ2-5	TRBV5-6	TRBD1	.	18	TGTGCCAGCAGCTTGGGGGGTTTGGGTGGGGACAGGGCCGAGACCCAGTACTTC	CASSLGGLGGDRAETQYF
TRBJ1-2	TRBV7-2	TRBD1	.	19	TGTGCCAGCAGCTTAGGAGCCGGGACAGGGGGCGCGGCGGTATATGGCTACACCTTC	CASSLGAGTGGAAVYGYTF
TRBJ1-1	TRBV11-2	TRBD1	.	13	TGTGCCAGCAGCTTCGGGACAGCCTATGAAGCTTTCTTT	CASSFGTAYEAFF
TRBJ1-1	TRBV19	.	.	15	TGTGCCAGTAGTATGTATTGGGGGGCCGACACTGAAGCTTTCTTT	CASSMYWGADTEAFF
TRBJ1-1	TRBV25-1	.	.	14	TGTGCCAGCATCAGAAGAGGGCAGCCTCCTGAAGCTTTCTTT	CASIRRGQPPEAFF
TRBJ1-6	TRBV30	TRBD1	.	15	TGTGCCTGGACCCAGCCGGCAGGGGGTAATTCACCCCTCCACTTT	CAWTQPAGGNSPLHF
TRBJ2-7	TRBV10-3	.	.	13	TGTGCCATCGCGGACACAACTTCCTACGAGCAGTACTTC	CAIADTTSYEQYF
TRBJ1-2	TRBV19	TRBD1	.	15	TGTGCCAGTTCCCCGGGGACAGGGGGCAACTATGGCTACACCTTC	CASSPGTGGNYGYTF
TRBJ1-5	TRBV27	.	.	12	TGTGCCAGCAGTGGGAGCAATCAGCCCCAGCATTTT	CASSGSNQPQHF
TRBJ1-2	TRBV6-6	TRBD1	.	15	TGTGCCAGCAGTCTTCAGACTGGGACAGGGGATGGCTACACCTTC	CASSLQTGTGDGYTF
TRBJ1-5	TRBV6-6	TRBD1	.	15	TGTGCCAGCAGTCGTAAAACCAGGGGGCACCCGCCCCAGCATTTT	CASSRKTRGHPPQHF
TRBJ1-5	TRBV6-1	.	.	15	TGTGCCAGCAGCGAGAGGCAGACCGTCAATCAGCCCCAGCATTTT	CASSERQTVNQPQHF
TRBJ1-4	TRBV14	.	.	15	TGTGCCAGCATGGGAACCCCGGGCCCAGGAGAAAAACTGTTTTTT	CASMGTPGPGEKLFF
TRBJ1-5	TRBV5-1	TRBD1	few	15	TGCGCCAGCAGCTCTGGACAGGGTAACAATCAGCCCCAGCATTTT	CASSSGQGNNQPQHF
TRBJ2-5	TRBV5-8	TRBD2	.	17	TGTGCCAGCAGCTTAGGACTAGCGGGGGGGGTCGAAGAGACCCAGTACTTC	CASSLGLAGGVEETQYF
TRBJ1-1	TRBV7-2	TRBD1	.	14	TGTGCCAGCAGCTTAGAAGGCAGGGGGACTGAAGCTTTCTTT	CASSLEGRGTEAFF
TRBJ1-1	TRBV29-1	.	.	13	TGCAGCGTGACGGGACCGACGAACACTGAAGCTTTCTTT	CSVTGPTNTEAFF
TRBJ2-5	TRBV6-6	TRBD2	.	16	TGTGCCAGCAGTTACTCAGCTAGCGGGGGGCAAGAGACCCAGTACTTC	CASSYSASGGQETQYF
TRBJ1-2	TRBV4-1	.	once	13	TGCGCCAGCAGCCAAGAAGGGCAGGGTGGCTACACCTTC	CASSQEGQGGYTF
TRBJ2-1	TRBV6-5	.	.	15	TGTGCCAGCAACGGTCAGGGGAGAAGTTACAATGAGCAGTTCTTC	CASNGQGRSYNEQFF
TRBJ1-1	TRBV6-1	.	once	16	TGTGCCAGCAGTGAAGGGTTCCCTGGGGAAGTCCCTGAAGCTTTCTTT	CASSEGFPGEVPEAFF
TRBJ1-2	TRBV2	.	.	16	TGTGCCAGCAGTGAGGTAACAGTTCTTCCTAACTATGGCTACACCTTC	CASSEVTVLPNYGYTF
TRBJ1-2	TRBV7-3	.	few	14	TGTGCCAGCAGCTTAGGAACAGGCGACTATGGCTACACCTTC	CASSLGTGDYGYTF
TRBJ2-7	TRBV6-6	.	.	13	TGTGCCAGCAGTTACGCCGGGGGGCGCGAGCAGTACTTC	CASSYAGGREQYF
TRBJ2-3	TRBV7-3	.	.	14	TGTGCCAGCAGCTTAGGGCAGGGTGTAGATACGCAGTATTTT	CASSLGQGVDTQYF
TRBJ1-1	TRBV5-1	.	.	15	TGCGCCAGCAGCTTGACCCCAACCGAACTGGCTGAAGCTTTCTTT	CASSLTPTELAEAFF
TRBJ1-1	TRBV30	.	.	15	TGTGCCTGGAGTGTACTCCGGCAGGGGAACACTGAAGCTTTCTTT	CAWSVLRQGNTEAFF
TRBJ2-5	TRBV10-1	.	.	13	TGCGCCAGCAGTGACCAGAGCCAAGAGACCCAGTACTTC	CASSDQSQETQYF
TRBJ1-2	TRBV9	TRBD1	few	14	TGTGCCAGCAGCGTCCGGGACAGCGTCTATGGCTACACCTTC	CASSVRDSVYGYTF